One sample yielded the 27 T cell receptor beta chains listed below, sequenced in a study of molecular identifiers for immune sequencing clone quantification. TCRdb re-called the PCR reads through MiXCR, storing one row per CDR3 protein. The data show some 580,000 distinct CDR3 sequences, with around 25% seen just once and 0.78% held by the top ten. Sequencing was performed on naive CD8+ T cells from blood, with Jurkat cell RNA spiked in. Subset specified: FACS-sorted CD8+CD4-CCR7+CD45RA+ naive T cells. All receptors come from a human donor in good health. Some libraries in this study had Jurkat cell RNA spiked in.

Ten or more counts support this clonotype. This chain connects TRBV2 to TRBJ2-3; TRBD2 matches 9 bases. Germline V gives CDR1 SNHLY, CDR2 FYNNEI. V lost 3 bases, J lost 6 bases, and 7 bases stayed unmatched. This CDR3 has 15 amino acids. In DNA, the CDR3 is TGTGCCAGCAGTGACGAGACTAGCGGTCGGGATACGCAGTATTTT. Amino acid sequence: CASSDETSGRDTQYF.

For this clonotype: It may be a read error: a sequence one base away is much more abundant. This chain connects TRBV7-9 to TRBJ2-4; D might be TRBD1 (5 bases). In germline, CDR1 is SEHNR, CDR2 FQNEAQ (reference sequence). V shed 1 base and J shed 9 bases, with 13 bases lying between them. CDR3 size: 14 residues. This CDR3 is CASSLGQGNVIQYF. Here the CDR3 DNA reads TGTGCCAGCAGCTTAGGGCAGGGAAACGTCATTCAGTACTTC.

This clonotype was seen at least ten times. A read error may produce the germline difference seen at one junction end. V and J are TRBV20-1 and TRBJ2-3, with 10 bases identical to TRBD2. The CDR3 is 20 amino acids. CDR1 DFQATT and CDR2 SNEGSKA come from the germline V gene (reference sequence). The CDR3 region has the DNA TGCAGTGCTACTAAAGAAAACGGACTAGCGGAGGTGACTAGCACAGATGCGCAGTATTTT. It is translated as CSATKENGLAEVTSTDAQYF.

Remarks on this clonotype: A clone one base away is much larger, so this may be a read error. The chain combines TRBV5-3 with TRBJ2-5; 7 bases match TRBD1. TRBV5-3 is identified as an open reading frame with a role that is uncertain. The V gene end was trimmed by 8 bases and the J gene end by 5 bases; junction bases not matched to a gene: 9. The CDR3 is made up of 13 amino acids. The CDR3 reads CASSIGRGETQYF. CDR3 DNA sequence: TGTGCCAGCAGCATAGGCAGGGGGGAGACCCAGTACTTC.

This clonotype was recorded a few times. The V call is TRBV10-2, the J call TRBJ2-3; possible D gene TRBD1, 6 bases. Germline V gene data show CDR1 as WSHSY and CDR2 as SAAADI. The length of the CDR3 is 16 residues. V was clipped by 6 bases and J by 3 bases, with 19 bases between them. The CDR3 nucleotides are TGCGCCAGCAGAGGCCATCCACAGGGCGTTACAGATACGCAGTATTTT. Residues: CASRGHPQGVTDTQYF.

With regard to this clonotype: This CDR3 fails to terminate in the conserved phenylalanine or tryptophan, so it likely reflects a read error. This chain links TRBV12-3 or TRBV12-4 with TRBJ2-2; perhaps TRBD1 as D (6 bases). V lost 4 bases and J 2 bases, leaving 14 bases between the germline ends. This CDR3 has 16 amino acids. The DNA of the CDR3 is TGTGCCAGCAGTTCCCTGGGCAGGGGTAACACCGGGGAGCTGTTTATT. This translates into CASSSLGRGNTGELFI.

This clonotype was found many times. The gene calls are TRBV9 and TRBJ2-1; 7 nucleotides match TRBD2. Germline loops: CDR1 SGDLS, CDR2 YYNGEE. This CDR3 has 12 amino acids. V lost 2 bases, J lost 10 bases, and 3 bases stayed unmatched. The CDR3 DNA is TGTGCCAGCAGCGTTGGGGAGGGAGAGCAGTTCTTC. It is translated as CASSVGEGEQFF.

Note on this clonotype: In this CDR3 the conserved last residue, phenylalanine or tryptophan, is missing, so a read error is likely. The CDR3 coding sequence is TGTGCCTGGAGTCCAGCGGGGGGAGGCAATGAGCAGTTCCTC. This translates into CAWSPAGGGNEQFL. The chain has TRBV30 and TRBJ2-1; 9 bases align to TRBD2. With 2 bases clipped from V and 6 bases from J, the junction kept 5 bases outside the gene matches. CDR1 GTSNPN and CDR2 SVGIG come from the germline V gene (reference sequence). This CDR3 has 14 residues.

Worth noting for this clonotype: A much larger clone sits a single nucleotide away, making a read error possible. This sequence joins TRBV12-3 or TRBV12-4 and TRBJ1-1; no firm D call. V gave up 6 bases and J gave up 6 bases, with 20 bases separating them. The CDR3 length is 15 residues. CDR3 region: CASSQPLGFDAEAFF. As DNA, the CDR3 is TGTGCCAGCAGCCAACCCCTGGGGTTTGACGCTGAAGCTTTCTTT.

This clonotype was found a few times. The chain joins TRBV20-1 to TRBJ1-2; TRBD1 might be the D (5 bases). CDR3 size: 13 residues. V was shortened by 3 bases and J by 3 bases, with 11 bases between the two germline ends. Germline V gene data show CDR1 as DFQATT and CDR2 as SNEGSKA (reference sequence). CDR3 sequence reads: CSARGGSDYGYTF. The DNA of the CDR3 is TGCAGTGCTAGGGGGGGGTCGGACTATGGCTACACCTTC.

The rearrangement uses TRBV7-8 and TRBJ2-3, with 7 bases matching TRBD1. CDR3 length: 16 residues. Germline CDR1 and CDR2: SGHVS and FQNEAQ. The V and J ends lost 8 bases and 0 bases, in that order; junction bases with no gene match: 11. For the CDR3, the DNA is TGTGCCAGCGGCACAAACAGGGGCCCTAGCACAGATACGCAGTATTTT. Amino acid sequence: CASGTNRGPSTDTQYF.

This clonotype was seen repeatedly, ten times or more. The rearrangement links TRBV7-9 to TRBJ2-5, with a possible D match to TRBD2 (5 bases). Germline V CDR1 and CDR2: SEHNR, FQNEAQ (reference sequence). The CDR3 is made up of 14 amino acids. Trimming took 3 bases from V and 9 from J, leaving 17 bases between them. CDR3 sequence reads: CASSLTTVGGAQYF. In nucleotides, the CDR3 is TGTGCCAGCAGCTTGACGACGGTTGGAGGTGCCCAGTACTTC.

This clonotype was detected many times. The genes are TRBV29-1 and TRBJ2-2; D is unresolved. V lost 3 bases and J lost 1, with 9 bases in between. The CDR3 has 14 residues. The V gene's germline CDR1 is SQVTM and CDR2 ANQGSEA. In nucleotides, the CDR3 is TGCAGCGTTGAGTGGCTAGAGAACACCGGGGAGCTGTTTTTT. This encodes CSVEWLENTGELFF.

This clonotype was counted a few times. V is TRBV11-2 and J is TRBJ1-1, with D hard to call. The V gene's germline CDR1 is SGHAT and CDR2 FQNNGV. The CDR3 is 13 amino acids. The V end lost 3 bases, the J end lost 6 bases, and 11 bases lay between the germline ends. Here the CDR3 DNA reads TGTGCCAGCAGCTTTGGGTCGTTTCCTGAAGCTTTCTTT. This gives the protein CASSFGSFPEAFF.

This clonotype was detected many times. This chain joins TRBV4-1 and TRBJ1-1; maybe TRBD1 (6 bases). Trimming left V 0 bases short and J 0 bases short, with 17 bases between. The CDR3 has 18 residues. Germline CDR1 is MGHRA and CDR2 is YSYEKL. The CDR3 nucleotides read TGCGCCAGCAGCCAAGAGCTTCCCAGGGGCCTAATGAACACTGAAGCTTTCTTT. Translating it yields CASSQELPRGLMNTEAFF.

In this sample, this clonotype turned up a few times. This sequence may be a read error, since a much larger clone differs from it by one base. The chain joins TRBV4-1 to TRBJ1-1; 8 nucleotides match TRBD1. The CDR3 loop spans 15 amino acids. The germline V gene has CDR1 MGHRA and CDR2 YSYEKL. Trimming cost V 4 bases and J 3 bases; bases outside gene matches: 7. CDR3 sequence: CASSLDRGPDTEAFF. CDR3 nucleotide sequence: TGCGCCAGCAGCCTAGACAGGGGCCCCGACACTGAAGCTTTCTTT.

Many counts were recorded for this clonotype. Here the CDR3 DNA reads TGTGCCAGCAGCACAGGGGCCGAGCAGTACTTC. Protein product: CASSTGAEQYF. V gene TRBV2 combines with J gene TRBJ2-7; 7 bases map to TRBD1. Germline CDR1 SNHLY, CDR2 FYNNEI. CDR3 length equals 11 residues. The V gene end was trimmed by 6 bases and the J gene end by 6 bases; junction bases not matched to a gene: 2.

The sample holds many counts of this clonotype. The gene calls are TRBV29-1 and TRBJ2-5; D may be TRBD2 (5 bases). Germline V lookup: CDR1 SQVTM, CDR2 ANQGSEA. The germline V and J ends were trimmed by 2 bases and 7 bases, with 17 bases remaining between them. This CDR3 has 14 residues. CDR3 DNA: TGCAGCGTTGAAACTAGGACGGAAGATTGGACCCAGTACTTC. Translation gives CSVETRTEDWTQYF.

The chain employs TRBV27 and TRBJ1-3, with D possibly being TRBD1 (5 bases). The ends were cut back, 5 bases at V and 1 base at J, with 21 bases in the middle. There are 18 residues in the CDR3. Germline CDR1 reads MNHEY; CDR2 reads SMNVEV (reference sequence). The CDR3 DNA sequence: TGTGCCAGCAGTCCCGACAGTAGGATGCTATCTTCTGGAAACACCATATATTTT. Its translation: CASSPDSRMLSSGNTIYF.

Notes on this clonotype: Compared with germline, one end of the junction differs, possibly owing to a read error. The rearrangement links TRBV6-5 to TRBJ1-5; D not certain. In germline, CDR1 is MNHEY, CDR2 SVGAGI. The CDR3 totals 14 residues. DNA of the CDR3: TGTGCCAGCAGTTACTCCTCTAGCCCTCCGCCCCCGCATTTT. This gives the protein CASSYSSSPPPPHF.

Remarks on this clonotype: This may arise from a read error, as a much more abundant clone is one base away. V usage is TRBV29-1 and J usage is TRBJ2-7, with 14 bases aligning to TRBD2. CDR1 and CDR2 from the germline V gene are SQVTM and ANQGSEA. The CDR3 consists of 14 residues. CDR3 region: CGVEGLAGEGEQYF. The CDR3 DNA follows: TGCGGCGTTGAGGGACTAGCGGGAGAGGGCGAGCAGTACTTC.

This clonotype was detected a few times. In DNA form, the CDR3 reads TGTGCCAGCAGGTCCTTCGCCGGGGAGCTGTTTTTT. It is translated as CASRSFAGELFF. This chain joins TRBV12-3 or TRBV12-4 and TRBJ2-2; D is ambiguous. Trimming cost V 6 bases and J 6 bases, with 8 bases left between them. The CDR3 is 12 amino acids.

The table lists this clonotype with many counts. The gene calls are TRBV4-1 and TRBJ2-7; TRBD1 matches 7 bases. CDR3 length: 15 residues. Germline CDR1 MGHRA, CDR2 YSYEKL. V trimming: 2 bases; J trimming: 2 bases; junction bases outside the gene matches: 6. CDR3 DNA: TGCGCCAGCAGCCAACAGACAGGGCATCCCTACGAGCAGTACTTC. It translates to CASSQQTGHPYEQYF.

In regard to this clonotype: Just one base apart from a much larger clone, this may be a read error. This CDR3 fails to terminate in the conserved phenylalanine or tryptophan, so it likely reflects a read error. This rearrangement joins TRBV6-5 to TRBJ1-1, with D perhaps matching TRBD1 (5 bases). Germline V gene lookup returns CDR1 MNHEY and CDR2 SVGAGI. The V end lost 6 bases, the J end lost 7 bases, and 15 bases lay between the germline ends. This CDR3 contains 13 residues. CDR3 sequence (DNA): TGTGCCAGCAGACTCATGGGACGGAGTGAAGCTTTCCTT. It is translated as CASRLMGRSEAFL.

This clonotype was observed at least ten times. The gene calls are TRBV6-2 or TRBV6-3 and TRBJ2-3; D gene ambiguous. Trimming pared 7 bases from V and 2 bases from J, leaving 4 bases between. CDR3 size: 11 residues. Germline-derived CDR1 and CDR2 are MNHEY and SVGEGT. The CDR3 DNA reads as TGTGCCAGCACCCACACAGATACGCAGTATTTT. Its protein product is CASTHTDTQYF.

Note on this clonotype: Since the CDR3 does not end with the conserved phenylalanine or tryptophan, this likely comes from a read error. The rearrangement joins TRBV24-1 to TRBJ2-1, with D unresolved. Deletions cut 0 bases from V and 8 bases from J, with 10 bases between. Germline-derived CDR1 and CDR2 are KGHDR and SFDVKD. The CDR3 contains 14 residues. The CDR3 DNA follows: TGTGCCACCAGTGATTTGCTGACCCCCGATGAGCAGTTCCTC. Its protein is CATSDLLTPDEQFL.

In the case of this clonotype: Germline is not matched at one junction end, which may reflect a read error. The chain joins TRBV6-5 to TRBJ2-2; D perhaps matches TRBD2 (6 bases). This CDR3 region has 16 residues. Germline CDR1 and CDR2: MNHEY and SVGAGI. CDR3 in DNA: TGTGCCAGCAGTTACGCGGCGGGGACGAACACCGGGGGGCTGTTTTTT. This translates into CASSYAAGTNTGGLFF.